Below, one T cell receptor beta chain is given with its context. The data stem from a study of OX40 agonist ivuxolimab in advanced cancers. This CDR3 has 17 residues. From germline, CDR1 is SGHVS and CDR2 FQNEAQ. The trim removed 5 bases at V and 4 bases at J, leaving 10 bases unmatched. Some clones are missing from TCRdb's copy, which holds only in-frame ones; the method was immunoSEQ multiplex PCR. The table has about 100,000 clones, roughly 90% seen once. The material sequenced was CD4+ or CD8+ T cells sorted from blood, taken in a trial of the OX40 agonist ivuxolimab. The chain carries TRBV7-8 and TRBJ1-5; 11 bases are a match to TRBD1. This clonotype was sampled from an adult with an advanced solid tumor such as melanoma, head and neck, liver or kidney cancer. The CDR3 here is CASSHGGQGAMNQPQHF. The CDR3 region has the DNA TGTGCCAGCAGCCATGGAGGACAGGGGGCTATGAATCAGCCCCAGCATTTT.